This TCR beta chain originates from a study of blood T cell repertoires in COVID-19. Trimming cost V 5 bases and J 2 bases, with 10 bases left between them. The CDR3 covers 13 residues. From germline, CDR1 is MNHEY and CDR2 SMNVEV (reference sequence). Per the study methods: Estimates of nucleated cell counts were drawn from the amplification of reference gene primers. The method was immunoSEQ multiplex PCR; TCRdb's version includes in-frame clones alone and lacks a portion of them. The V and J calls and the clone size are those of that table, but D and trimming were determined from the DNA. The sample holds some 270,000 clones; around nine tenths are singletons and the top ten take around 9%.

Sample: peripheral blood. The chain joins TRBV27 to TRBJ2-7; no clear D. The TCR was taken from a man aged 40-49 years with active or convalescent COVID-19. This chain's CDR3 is CASSRGRAYEQYF. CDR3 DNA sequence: TGTGCCAGCAGTCGAGGTCGTGCCTACGAGCAGTACTTC.